This entry concerns a single T cell receptor beta chain. Investigators took RNA and DNA out together from about 21-30 mg of unsorted bulk tissue. From around 520 ng of total RNA, TCR beta-specific cDNA was reverse-transcribed using a constant-region primer. Sequencing libraries for TCR beta derived from three nested multiplex PCR rounds that used slightly modified ARM-PCR. PCR rounds one and two used TRBV1-TRBV30 forward primers with a C-beta reverse primer for 10 cycles each. TCRdb re-called the multiplex PCR reads through MiXCR, storing one row per CDR3 protein. The sample includes 100,000 to 150,000 distinct CDR3 sequences, 64% seen only once; the top ten take 7.5% to 9%. This specimen belongs to a study of tumor-infiltrating lymphocytes in primary liver carcinoma. CDR1 is KGHDR and CDR2 is SFDVKD in the germline V gene. Trimming at V came to 0 bases and at J to 4 bases, leaving 4 bases not matched to a gene. CDR3 size: 16 residues.

This chain links TRBV24-1 with TRBJ2-1, with 8 bases identical to TRBD2. The source of this sequence is an older woman with primary liver carcinoma and hepatitis B virus infection. Source material: liver tumor tissue from sampling region 3. Documented subset: tumor region T3, left-lateral pole. Here the CDR3 DNA reads TGTGCCACCAGTGATTTGGGCGCGGGGGGTTACAATGAGCAGTTCTTC. This codes for CATSDLGAGGYNEQFF.